Given below is one TCR beta chain in context. As yet, its antigen is unknown. Trimming stripped 0 bases from V and 7 bases from J, with 8 bases between. The CDR3 has 14 residues. Germline V gene sequence: CDR1 SGHRS, CDR2 YFSETQ. This sample was included in a study of T cell responses to AZD1222 COVID-19 vaccine. Whole-study results and caveats: As reported, nearly half of all spike-specific TCRs target variant regions that are unmutated. CD4 TCRs covered the whole spike, strongest at regions 160-218 and 743-854. Clonal diversity was possibly underestimated, and white British individuals and females predominated among donors. All repertoire sampling was performed exclusively after the peak T cell response.

Here immunoSEQ multiplex PCR was the method, and the copy in TCRdb shows in-frame clones only, minus some. The repertoire consists of fewer than 250,000 clones, with approximately 92% occurring once and the leading ten covering roughly 1.3%. This sequence originates from an adult in good health. Specimen: peripheral blood, collected on day 0 of AZD1222 vaccination. The chain combines TRBV5-1 with TRBJ1-6, with D maybe TRBD1 (6 bases). Written as DNA, the CDR3 is TGCGCCAGCAGCTTGGAGGGGGTGAATTCACCCCTCCACTTT. Its translation: CASSLEGVNSPLHF.